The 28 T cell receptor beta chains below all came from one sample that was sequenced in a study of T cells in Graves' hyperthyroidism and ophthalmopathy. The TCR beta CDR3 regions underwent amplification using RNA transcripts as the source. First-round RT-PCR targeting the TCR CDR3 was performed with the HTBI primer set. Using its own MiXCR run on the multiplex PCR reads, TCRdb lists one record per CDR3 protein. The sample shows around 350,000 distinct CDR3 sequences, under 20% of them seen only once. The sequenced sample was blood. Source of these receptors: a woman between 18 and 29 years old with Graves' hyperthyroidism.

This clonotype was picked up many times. CDR3 sequence reads: CASSFRGSEQYF. The DNA of the CDR3 is TGTGCCAGCAGCTTTAGAGGTTCTGAGCAGTACTTC. V usage is TRBV7-8 and J usage is TRBJ2-7; D uncertain. Trimming cost V 3 bases and J 7 bases, with 10 bases left between them. Germline V gene lookup returns CDR1 SGHVS and CDR2 FQNEAQ. There are 12 residues in the CDR3.

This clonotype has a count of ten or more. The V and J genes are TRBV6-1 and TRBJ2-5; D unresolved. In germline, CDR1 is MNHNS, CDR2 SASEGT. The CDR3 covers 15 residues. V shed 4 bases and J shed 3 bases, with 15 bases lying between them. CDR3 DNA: TGTGCCAGCAGTGTTGAGATGGTGAGAAAAGAGACCCAGTACTTC. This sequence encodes CASSVEMVRKETQYF.

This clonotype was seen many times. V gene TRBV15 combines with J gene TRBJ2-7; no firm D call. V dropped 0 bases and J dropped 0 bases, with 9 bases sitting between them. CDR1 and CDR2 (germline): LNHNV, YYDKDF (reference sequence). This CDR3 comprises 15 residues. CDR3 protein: CATSRDPQYSYEQYF. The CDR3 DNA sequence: TGTGCCACCAGCAGAGATCCACAGTACTCCTACGAGCAGTACTTC.

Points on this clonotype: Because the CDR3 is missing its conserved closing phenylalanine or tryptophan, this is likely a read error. The chain's CDR3 is CASSPRLISAYNSPLHL. CDR3 bases: TGTGCCAGCAGTCCCCGGCTCATTAGCGCCTATAATTCACCCCTCCACCTT. This chain connects TRBV28 to TRBJ1-6; D uncertain. V was clipped by 5 bases and J by 2 bases, with 16 bases between them. Looked up from germline, CDR1 is MDHEN and CDR2 is SYDVKM. This CDR3 region has 17 residues.

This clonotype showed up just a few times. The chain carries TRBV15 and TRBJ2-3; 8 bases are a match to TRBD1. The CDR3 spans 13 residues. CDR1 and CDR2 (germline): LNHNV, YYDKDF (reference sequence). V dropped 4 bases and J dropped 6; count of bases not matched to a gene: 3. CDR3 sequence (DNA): TGTGCCACCAGCACAGGGGGCGGCGATACGCAGTATTTT. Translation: CATSTGGGDTQYF. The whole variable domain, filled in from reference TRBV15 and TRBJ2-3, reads DAMVIQNPRYQVTQFGKPVTLSCSQTLNHNVMYWYQQKSSQAPKLLFHYYDKDFNNEADTPDNFQSRRPNTSFCFLDIRSPGLGDTAMYLCATSTGGGDTQYFGPGTRLTVL.

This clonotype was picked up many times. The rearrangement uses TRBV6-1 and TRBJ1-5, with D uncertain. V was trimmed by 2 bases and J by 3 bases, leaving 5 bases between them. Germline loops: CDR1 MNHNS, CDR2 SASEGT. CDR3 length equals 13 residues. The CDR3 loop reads CASSEPPNQPQHF. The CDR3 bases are TGTGCCAGCAGTGAACCCCCCAATCAGCCCCAGCATTTT.

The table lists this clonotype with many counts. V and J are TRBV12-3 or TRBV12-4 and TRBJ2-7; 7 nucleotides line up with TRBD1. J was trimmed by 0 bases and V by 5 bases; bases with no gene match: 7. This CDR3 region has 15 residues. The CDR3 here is CASSEDRVSSYEQYF. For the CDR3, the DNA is TGTGCCAGCAGTGAAGACAGGGTCAGCTCCTACGAGCAGTACTTC.

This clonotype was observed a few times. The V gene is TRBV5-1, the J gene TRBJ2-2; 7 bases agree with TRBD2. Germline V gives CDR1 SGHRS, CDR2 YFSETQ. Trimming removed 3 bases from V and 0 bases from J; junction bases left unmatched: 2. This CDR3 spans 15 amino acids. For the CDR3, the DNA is TGCGCCAGCAGCTGGGCGGGGGCGAACACCGGGGAGCTGTTTTTT. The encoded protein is CASSWAGANTGELFF.

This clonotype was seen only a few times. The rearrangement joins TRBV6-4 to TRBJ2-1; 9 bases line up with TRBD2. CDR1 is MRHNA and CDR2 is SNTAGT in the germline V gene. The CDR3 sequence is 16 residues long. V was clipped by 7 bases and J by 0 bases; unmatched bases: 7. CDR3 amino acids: CASNRLAVASYNEQFF. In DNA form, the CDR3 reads TGTGCCAGCAATCGACTAGCGGTGGCCTCCTACAATGAGCAGTTCTTC.

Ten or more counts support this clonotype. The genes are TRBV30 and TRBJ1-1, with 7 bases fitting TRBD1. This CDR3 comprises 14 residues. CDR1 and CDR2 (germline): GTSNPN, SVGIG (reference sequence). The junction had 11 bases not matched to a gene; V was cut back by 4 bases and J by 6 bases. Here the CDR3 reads CAWIRQGLLAEAFF. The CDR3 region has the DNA TGTGCCTGGATAAGACAGGGTCTTCTCGCTGAAGCTTTCTTT.

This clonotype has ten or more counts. CDR3 sequence: CATSPRDGVNIQYF. As DNA, the CDR3 is TGTGCCACCAGCCCCCGGGACGGGGTAAACATTCAGTACTTC. The gene calls are TRBV15 and TRBJ2-4; D could derive from TRBD1 or TRBD2 (5 bases each). V lost 5 bases, J lost 6 bases, and 14 bases lay in between. The CDR3 totals 14 residues. CDR1 and CDR2 (germline): LNHNV, YYDKDF (reference sequence). The full variable domain, its missing parts supplied by reference TRBV15 and TRBJ2-4, is DAMVIQNPRYQVTQFGKPVTLSCSQTLNHNVMYWYQQKSSQAPKLLFHYYDKDFNNEADTPDNFQSRRPNTSFCFLDIRSPGLGDTAMYLCATSPRDGVNIQYFGAGTRLSVL.

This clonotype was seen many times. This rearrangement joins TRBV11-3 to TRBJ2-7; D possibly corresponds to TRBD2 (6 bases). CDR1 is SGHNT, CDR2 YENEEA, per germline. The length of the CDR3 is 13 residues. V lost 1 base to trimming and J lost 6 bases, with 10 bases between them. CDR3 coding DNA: TGTGCCAGCAGCTTAGGGGACTTGGGCGAGCAGTACTTC. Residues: CASSLGDLGEQYF.

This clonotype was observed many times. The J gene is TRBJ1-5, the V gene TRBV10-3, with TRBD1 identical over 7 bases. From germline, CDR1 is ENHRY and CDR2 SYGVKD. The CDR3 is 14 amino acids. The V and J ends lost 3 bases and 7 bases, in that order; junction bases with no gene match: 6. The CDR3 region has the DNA TGTGCCATCAGTGATGACAGGGTGGGGCAGCCCCAGCATTTT. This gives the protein CAISDDRVGQPQHF.

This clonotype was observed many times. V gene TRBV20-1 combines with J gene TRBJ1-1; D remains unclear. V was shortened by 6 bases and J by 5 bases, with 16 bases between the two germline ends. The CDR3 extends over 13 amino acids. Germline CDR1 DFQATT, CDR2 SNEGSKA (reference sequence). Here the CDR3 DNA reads TGCAGTGCCTCACAGTCCCTCGGTACTGAAGCTTTCTTT. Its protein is CSASQSLGTEAFF.

Here the CDR3 reads CASRQSNTEAFF. The CDR3 nucleotides read TGTGCCAGCAGACAGTCGAACACTGAAGCTTTCTTT. The chain links TRBV18 to TRBJ1-1; the D gene is possibly TRBD1 (5 bases). Germline lookup yields CDR1 KGHSH and CDR2 LQKENI. Trimming stripped 8 bases from V and 1 base from J, with 8 bases between. This CDR3 has 12 amino acids.

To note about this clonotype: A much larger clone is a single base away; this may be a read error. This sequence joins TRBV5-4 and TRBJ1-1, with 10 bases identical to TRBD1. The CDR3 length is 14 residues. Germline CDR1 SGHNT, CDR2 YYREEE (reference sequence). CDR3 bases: TGTGCCAGCAGCGAGGGACAGGGGCGCACTGAAGCTTGCTTT. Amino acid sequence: CASSEGQGRTEACF.

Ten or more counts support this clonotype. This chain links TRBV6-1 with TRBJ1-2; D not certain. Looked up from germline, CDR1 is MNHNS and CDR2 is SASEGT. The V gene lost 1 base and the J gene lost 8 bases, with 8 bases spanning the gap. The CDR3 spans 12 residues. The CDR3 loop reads CASSEVGGGYTF. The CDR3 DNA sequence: TGTGCCAGCAGTGAAGTTGGCGGAGGCTACACCTTC.

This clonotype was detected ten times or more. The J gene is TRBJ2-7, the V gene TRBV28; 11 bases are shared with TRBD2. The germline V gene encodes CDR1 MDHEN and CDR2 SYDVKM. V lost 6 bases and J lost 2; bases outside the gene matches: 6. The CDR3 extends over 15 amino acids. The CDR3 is CASSETSGGPYEQYF. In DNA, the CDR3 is TGTGCCAGCAGCGAAACTAGCGGGGGACCCTACGAGCAGTACTTC.

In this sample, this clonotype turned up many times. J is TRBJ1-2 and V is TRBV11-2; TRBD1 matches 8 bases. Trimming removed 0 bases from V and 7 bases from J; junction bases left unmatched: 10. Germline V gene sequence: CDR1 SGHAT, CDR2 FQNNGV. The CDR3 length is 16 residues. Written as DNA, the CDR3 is TGTGCCAGCAGCTTAGAAGTTTGGGCAGGGGGCTTTGGCTACACCTTC. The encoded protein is CASSLEVWAGGFGYTF.

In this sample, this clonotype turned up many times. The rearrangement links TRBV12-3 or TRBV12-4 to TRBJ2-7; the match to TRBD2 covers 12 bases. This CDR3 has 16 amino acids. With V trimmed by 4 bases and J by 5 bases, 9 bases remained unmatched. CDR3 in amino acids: CASSWTLAGGLHEQYF. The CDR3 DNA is TGTGCCAGCAGTTGGACTCTAGCGGGGGGGCTTCACGAGCAGTACTTC.

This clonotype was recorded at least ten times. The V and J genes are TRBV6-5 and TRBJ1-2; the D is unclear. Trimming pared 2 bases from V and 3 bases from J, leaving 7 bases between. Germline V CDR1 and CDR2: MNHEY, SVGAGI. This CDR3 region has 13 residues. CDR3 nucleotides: TGTGCCAGCAGTTACGACACAGACTATGGCTACACCTTC. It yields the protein CASSYDTDYGYTF.

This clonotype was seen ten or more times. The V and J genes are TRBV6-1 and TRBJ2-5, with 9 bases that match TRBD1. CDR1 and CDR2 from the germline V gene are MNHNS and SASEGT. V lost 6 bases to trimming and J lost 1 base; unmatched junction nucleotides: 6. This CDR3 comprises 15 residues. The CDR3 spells CASSQGQGSQETQYF. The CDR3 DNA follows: TGTGCCAGCAGCCAGGGACAGGGTTCCCAAGAGACCCAGTACTTC.

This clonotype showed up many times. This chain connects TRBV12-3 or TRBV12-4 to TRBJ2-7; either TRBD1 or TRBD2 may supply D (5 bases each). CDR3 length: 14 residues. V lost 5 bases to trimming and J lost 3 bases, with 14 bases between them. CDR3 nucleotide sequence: TGTGCCAGCAGTCTCGTTCGAGGGGTCTACGAGCAGTACTTC. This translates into CASSLVRGVYEQYF.

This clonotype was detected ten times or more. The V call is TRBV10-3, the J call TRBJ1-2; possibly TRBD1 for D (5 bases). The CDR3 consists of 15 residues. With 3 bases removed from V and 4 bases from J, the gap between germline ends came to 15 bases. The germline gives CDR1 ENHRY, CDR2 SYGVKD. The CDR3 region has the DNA TGTGCCATCAGTGAAATGGGGGAAAGAGGCTATGGCTACACCTTC. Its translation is CAISEMGERGYGYTF.

The DNA for the CDR3 is TGTGCCAGCAGTGAAGTTTTTGGGCACTCTGGGGCCAACGTCCTGACTTTC. It encodes CASSEVFGHSGANVLTF. This chain uses TRBV6-1 with TRBJ2-6; D not certain. Germline V gene sequence: CDR1 MNHNS, CDR2 SASEGT. V was cut by 1 base and J by 0 bases, with 10 bases left in between. The CDR3 covers 17 residues.

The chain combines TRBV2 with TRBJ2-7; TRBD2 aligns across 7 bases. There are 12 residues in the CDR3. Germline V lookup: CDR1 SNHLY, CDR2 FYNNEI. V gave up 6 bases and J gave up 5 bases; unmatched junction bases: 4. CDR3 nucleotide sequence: TGTGCCAGCAGACCTGCGGGGGACGAGCAGTACTTC. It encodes CASRPAGDEQYF.

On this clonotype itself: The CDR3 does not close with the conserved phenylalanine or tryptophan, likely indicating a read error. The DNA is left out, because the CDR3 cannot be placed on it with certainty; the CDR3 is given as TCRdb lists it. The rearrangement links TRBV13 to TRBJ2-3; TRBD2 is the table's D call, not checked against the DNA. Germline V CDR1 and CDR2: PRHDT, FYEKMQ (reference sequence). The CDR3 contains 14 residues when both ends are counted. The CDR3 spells CASSLGRDQAEKHV.

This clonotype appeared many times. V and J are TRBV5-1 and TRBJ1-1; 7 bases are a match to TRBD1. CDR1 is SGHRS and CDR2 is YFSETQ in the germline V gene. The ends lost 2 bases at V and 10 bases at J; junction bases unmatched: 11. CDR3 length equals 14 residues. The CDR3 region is CASSFLDREAAAFF. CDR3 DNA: TGCGCCAGCAGCTTCTTAGACAGGGAAGCGGCAGCTTTCTTT.